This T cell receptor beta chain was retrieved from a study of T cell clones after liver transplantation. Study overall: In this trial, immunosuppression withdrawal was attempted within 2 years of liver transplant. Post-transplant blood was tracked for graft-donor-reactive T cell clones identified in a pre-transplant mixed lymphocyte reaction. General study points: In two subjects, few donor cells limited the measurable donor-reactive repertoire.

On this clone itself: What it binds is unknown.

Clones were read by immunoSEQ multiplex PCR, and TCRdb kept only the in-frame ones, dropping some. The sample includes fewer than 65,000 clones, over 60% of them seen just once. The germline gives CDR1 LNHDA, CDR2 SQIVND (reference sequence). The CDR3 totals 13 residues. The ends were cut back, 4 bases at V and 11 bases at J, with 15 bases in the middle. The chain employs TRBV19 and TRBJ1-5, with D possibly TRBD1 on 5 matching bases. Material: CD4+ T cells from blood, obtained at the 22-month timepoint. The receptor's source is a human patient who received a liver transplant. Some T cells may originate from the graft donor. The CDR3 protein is CASSTAGFLTQHF. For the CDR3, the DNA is TGTGCCAGTAGTACAGCAGGGTTTTTGACCCAGCATTTT. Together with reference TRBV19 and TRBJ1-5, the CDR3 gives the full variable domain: DGGITQSPKYLFRKEGQNVTLSCEQNLNHDAMYWYRQDPGQGLRLIYYSQIVNDFQKGDIAEGYSVSREKKESFPLTVTSAQKNPTAFYLCASSTAGFLTQHFGDGTRLSIL.